A selection of T cell receptor beta chains follows, all from one sample in a study of response to subunit inactivated influenza vaccine. Each CDR3 protein is one row after TCRdb ran MiXCR on the RT-PCR reads. The table has about 310,000 distinct CDR3 sequences, roughly 22% seen once. The specimen was PBMCs from blood, collected about 19 months after vaccination. Receptors originate from a man aged 50-75 years who received an inactivated influenza vaccine. Each CDR3 is given with its conserved first and last residue. Each record gives: D gene, clone size, J gene, V gene, CDR3 DNA, CDR3 protein. A D gene is named only where the DNA matches it firmly. The size field is filled for only some rows; it gives once, few, many or a size class.

D: TRBD1; size: few; J: TRBJ2-2; V: TRBV12-3/TRBV12-4; DNA: TGTGCCAGCAGGGAACAGGGGGTTTCCGGGGAGCTGTTTTTT; CDR3: CASREQGVSGELFF
D: TRBD1; size: -; J: TRBJ1-2; V: TRBV6-1; DNA: TGTGCCAGCAGAACAGGGGGCGGCTATGGCTACACCTTC; CDR3: CASRTGGGYGYTF
D: TRBD1; size: many; J: TRBJ1-2; V: TRBV5-1; DNA: TGCGCCAGCAGCTTGGGGACAGGGTCCTACTATGGCTACACCTTC; CDR3: CASSLGTGSYYGYTF
D: TRBD2; size: -; J: TRBJ2-1; V: TRBV20-1; DNA: TGCAGTGCCGGATATAGCGGGGCCAATGAGCAGTTCTTC; CDR3: CSAGYSGANEQFF
D: -; size: -; J: TRBJ2-3; V: TRBV20-1; DNA: TGCAGTGCTACCAGGGTTCCTAGCACAGATACGCAGTATTTT; CDR3: CSATRVPSTDTQYF
D: -; size: few; J: TRBJ1-1; V: TRBV4-3; DNA: TGCGCCAGCAGCCAGTCCGGGCTAAAAGCTTTCTTT; CDR3: CASSQSGLKAFF
D: -; size: -; J: TRBJ2-3; V: TRBV6-5; DNA: TGTGCCAGCAGTTACGGCGGTACGCAGTATTTT; CDR3: CASSYGGTQYF
D: -; size: -; J: TRBJ2-2; V: TRBV9; DNA: TGTGCCAGCAGCTCTCGAACCGGGACGGCGAACACCGGGGAGCTGTTTTTT; CDR3: CASSSRTGTANTGELFF
D: TRBD1; size: many; J: TRBJ1-1; V: TRBV12-3/TRBV12-4; DNA: TGTGCCAGCAGGGAAACAGGGGTGAACACTGAAGCTTTCTTT; CDR3: CASRETGVNTEAFF
D: -; size: few; J: TRBJ2-5; V: TRBV20-1; DNA: TGCAGTGCCCGGGGGTCCCAAGAGACCCAGTACTTC; CDR3: CSARGSQETQYF
D: -; size: -; J: TRBJ2-2; V: TRBV2; DNA: TGTGCCAGCAGTGAGCGACTAGGGGCGGGTGGGGAGCTGTTTTTT; CDR3: CASSERLGAGGELFF
D: TRBD2; size: few; J: TRBJ2-7; V: TRBV20-1; DNA: TGCAGTGCTAGAGATTTTCAGCGGGACCTCTCCTACGAGCAGTACTTC; CDR3: CSARDFQRDLSYEQYF
D: -; size: once; J: TRBJ2-1; V: TRBV27; DNA: TGTGCCAGCAGTTTAAAACGTCTGTGGGGGGACGATGAGCAGTTCTTC; CDR3: CASSLKRLWGDDEQFF
D: TRBD2; size: -; J: TRBJ2-3; V: TRBV4-2; DNA: TGTGCCAGCAGCCAAGATCCGGGACTAGGGAGAGATACGCAGTATTTT; CDR3: CASSQDPGLGRDTQYF
D: -; size: few; J: TRBJ2-3; V: TRBV6-1; DNA: TGTGCCAGCAGACAACCTAGCGGCACAGATACGCAGTATTTT; CDR3: CASRQPSGTDTQYF
D: -; size: few; J: TRBJ2-2; V: TRBV12-3/TRBV12-4; DNA: TGTGCCAGCAGTTTTGACGGAAACACCGGGGAGCTGTTTTTT; CDR3: CASSFDGNTGELFF
D: TRBD2; size: many; J: TRBJ2-7; V: TRBV27; DNA: TGTGCCAGCAGTTTATCTCGGGAGGGCCTCGAGCAGTACTTC; CDR3: CASSLSREGLEQYF
D: -; size: -; J: TRBJ2-3; V: TRBV24-1; DNA: TGTGCCACCAGTGATTTTCCATCCCCGGATACGCAGTATTTT; CDR3: CATSDFPSPDTQYF
D: -; size: few; J: TRBJ2-3; V: TRBV4-3; DNA: TGCGCCAGCAGCCAAGATCCGCTGGGGGCGGGAGCGAGGACAGATACGCAGTATTTT; CDR3: CASSQDPLGAGARTDTQYF
D: -; size: few; J: TRBJ1-4; V: TRBV3-1; DNA: TGTGCCAGCAGCCAAGGAGGTGTTATTGAAAAACTGTTTTTT; CDR3: CASSQGGVIEKLFF
D: TRBD1; size: -; J: TRBJ2-7; V: TRBV5-1; DNA: TGCGCCAGCAGCTTACCGGGACAGGGGGCCCACGAGCAGTACTTC; CDR3: CASSLPGQGAHEQYF
D: -; size: -; J: TRBJ1-4; V: TRBV23-1; DNA: TGCGCCAGCAGCCCCTTTCCGCCGCGGGAAAAACTGTTTTTT; CDR3: CASSPFPPREKLFF
D: -; size: few; J: TRBJ1-5; V: TRBV6-2/TRBV6-3; DNA: TGTGCCAGCAGTCATGATGCGGGAGCACAGCCCCAGCATTTT; CDR3: CASSHDAGAQPQHF
D: -; size: many; J: TRBJ1-6; V: TRBV7-9; DNA: TGTGCCAGCAGCTCGCACAGGAATAATTCACCCCTCCACTTT; CDR3: CASSSHRNNSPLHF
D: TRBD1; size: -; J: TRBJ2-7; V: TRBV4-2; DNA: TGTGCCAGCAGCCATAGAACCGCCGGGACAGGGGCCTCCTACGAGCAGTACTTC; CDR3: CASSHRTAGTGASYEQYF
D: -; size: few; J: TRBJ1-1; V: TRBV20-1; DNA: TGCAGTGCTAGTGTCGAGGGGGTAGGGAACACTGAAGCTTTCTTT; CDR3: CSASVEGVGNTEAFF
D: -; size: many; J: TRBJ1-1; V: TRBV11-3; DNA: TGTGCCAGCAGCTTAGGCAGCGGTCTCTACTCTGAAGCTTTCTTT; CDR3: CASSLGSGLYSEAFF
D: TRBD2; size: -; J: TRBJ2-7; V: TRBV12-3/TRBV12-4; DNA: TGTGCCAGCAGTTTCGTGCGGGAGGGGGGCTACGAGCAGTACTTC; CDR3: CASSFVREGGYEQYF
D: -; size: few; J: TRBJ2-1; V: TRBV7-9; DNA: TGTGCCAGCAGCTCTTCGGGGGATGAGCAGTTCTTC; CDR3: CASSSSGDEQFF
D: -; size: -; J: TRBJ1-4; V: TRBV7-2; DNA: TGTGCCAGCAGCGTAGCAGGGGTAGGAAATGAAAAACTGTTTTTT; CDR3: CASSVAGVGNEKLFF
D: TRBD2; size: -; J: TRBJ2-7; V: TRBV20-1; DNA: TGCAGTGCTAGAACAAGGAACCCTCTAGCGGGAGTAGGCTACGAGCAGTACTTC; CDR3: CSARTRNPLAGVGYEQYF
D: -; size: few; J: TRBJ2-5; V: TRBV29-1; DNA: TGCAGCGTTAATGGCATTATAGGGGCGGGAGAGACCCAGTACTTC; CDR3: CSVNGIIGAGETQYF
D: -; size: many; J: TRBJ1-1; V: TRBV12-3/TRBV12-4; DNA: TGTGCCAGCAGCTGGGGGGCGAACACTGAAGCTTTCTTT; CDR3: CASSWGANTEAFF
D: -; size: few; J: TRBJ1-3; V: TRBV29-1; DNA: TGCAGCGTTGTCGAAGGGGCCCTTGGAAACACCATATATTTT; CDR3: CSVVEGALGNTIYF
D: TRBD1; size: -; J: TRBJ2-4; V: TRBV6-5; DNA: TGTGCCAGCAGTTATTACAGGGGAAACATTCAGTACTTC; CDR3: CASSYYRGNIQYF
D: -; size: -; J: TRBJ1-5; V: TRBV6-2/TRBV6-3; DNA: TGTGCCAGCAGAAAACAAAATCAGCCCCAGCATTTT; CDR3: CASRKQNQPQHF
D: TRBD2; size: -; J: TRBJ2-1; V: TRBV5-1; DNA: TGCGCCAGCAGCTTGGATCTAGCGGGAGTCGCTGAGCAGTTCTTC; CDR3: CASSLDLAGVAEQFF
D: TRBD1; size: -; J: TRBJ1-6; V: TRBV4-1; DNA: TGCGCCAGCAGCCAAGAGGAAGGGGGCTTTAATTCACCCCTCCACTTT; CDR3: CASSQEEGGFNSPLHF
D: -; size: -; J: TRBJ2-5; V: TRBV9; DNA: TGTGCCAGCAGCCAAGACCCGGGAGTAGGCGAGACCCAGTACTTC; CDR3: CASSQDPGVGETQYF
D: -; size: -; J: TRBJ1-6; V: TRBV7-2; DNA: TGTGCCAGCACCAAGACTACAGCCTGGGTACCCCTCCACTTT; CDR3: CASTKTTAWVPLHF
D: TRBD1; size: many; J: TRBJ2-2; V: TRBV18; DNA: TGTGCCAGCTCACCAGGACAGGGGCGTACCGGGGAGCTGTTTTTT; CDR3: CASSPGQGRTGELFF
D: -; size: -; J: TRBJ1-3; V: TRBV12-3/TRBV12-4; DNA: TGTGCCAGCAGCATTAATGCTGGAAACACCATATATTTT; CDR3: CASSINAGNTIYF
D: -; size: -; J: TRBJ2-5; V: TRBV6-4; DNA: TGTGCCAGCAGCAACCGACAGCACCAAGAGACCCAGTACTTC; CDR3: CASSNRQHQETQYF
D: TRBD1; size: -; J: TRBJ1-1; V: TRBV10-3; DNA: TGTGCCATCAGGGAGGACAGGTACACTGAAGCTTTCTTT; CDR3: CAIREDRYTEAFF
D: TRBD2; size: few; J: TRBJ2-1; V: TRBV25-1; DNA: TGTGCCAGCAGGCCCGGGACTAACTACAATGAGCAGTTCTTC; CDR3: CASRPGTNYNEQFF
D: -; size: once; J: TRBJ2-3; V: TRBV6-5; DNA: TGTGCCAGCAGTTACTCGACTGCAGATACGCAGTATTTT; CDR3: CASSYSTADTQYF
D: TRBD2; size: -; J: TRBJ2-1; V: TRBV5-6; DNA: TGTGCCAGCAGCGTCACTAGCGGGAGAAGGAATGAGCAGTTCTTC; CDR3: CASSVTSGRRNEQFF
D: -; size: -; J: TRBJ1-4; V: TRBV4-2; DNA: TGTGCCAGCAGCCAAGGACGTTTTGATGAAAAACTGTTTTTT; CDR3: CASSQGRFDEKLFF
D: TRBD2; size: -; J: TRBJ2-5; V: TRBV10-3; DNA: TGTGCCATCAGCGTAGCGGGGGACCAAGAGACCCAGTACTTC; CDR3: CAISVAGDQETQYF
D: -; size: -; J: TRBJ2-1; V: TRBV25-1; DNA: TGTGCCAGCAGTGTCTACCAGGGGATAGGGAATGAGCAGTTCTTC; CDR3: CASSVYQGIGNEQFF